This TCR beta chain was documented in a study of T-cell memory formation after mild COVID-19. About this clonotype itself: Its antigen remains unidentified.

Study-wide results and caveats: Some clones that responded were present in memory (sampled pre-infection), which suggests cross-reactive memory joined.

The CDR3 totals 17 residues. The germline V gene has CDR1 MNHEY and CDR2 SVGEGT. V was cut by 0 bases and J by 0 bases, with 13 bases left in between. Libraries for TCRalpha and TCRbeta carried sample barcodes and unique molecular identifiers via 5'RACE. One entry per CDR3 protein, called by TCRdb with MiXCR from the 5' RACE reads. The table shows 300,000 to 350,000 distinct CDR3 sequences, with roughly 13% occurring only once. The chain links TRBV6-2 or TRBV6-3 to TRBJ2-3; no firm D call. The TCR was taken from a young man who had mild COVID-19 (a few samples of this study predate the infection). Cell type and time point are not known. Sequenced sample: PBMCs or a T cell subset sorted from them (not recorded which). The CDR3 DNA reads TGTGCCAGCAGTTACTCGAAGCGCTCGCAAAGCACAGATACGCAGTATTTT. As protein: CASSYSKRSQSTDTQYF.